A single T cell receptor (beta chain) is shown here with its context. Its matching antigen is unknown. The germline CDR1 and CDR2 sequences are LGHNA and YNFKEQ. The CDR3 length is 14 residues. The data were taken from a study of CXCR3-negative and CXCR3-positive naive CD8 T cells. Study findings and constraints: Higher TRB CDR3 hydrophobicity marked CXCR3-positive naive cells relative to CXCR3-negative naive cells.

The TRB libraries of cDNA were built by UMI-labeled 5' RACE. With the 5' RACE reads reprocessed, TCRdb shows one record per CDR3 protein and no DNA. The table lists roughly 59,000 distinct CDR3 sequences, with 0.55% to 0.8% in the top ten. The V gene is TRBV4-2, the J gene TRBJ2-7; TCRdb indicates TRBD1, and absent DNA this call remains unverified. This TCR was sampled from a human donor in good health. Some clones in this sample may be carry-over from other donors' samples. The specimen was naive CXCR3+ CD8+ T cells from blood. Described subset: CD45RO-CCR7+CD27+CD95- naive CD8+ T cells expressing CXCR3 (TNR3+). This CDR3 is CASSQEGVPYEQYF.